A single sample is the source of the 14 T cell receptor beta chains below, sequenced in a study of CD8+CD57+ T cells in acquired aplastic anemia. Individuals selected for sequencing had exhibited CD8+CD57+ cell expansion on flow cytometry. Profiles of TCR beta VDJ and CDR3 were generated from a genomic DNA template. MiXCR, run by TCRdb on the reads, gives a single entry per CDR3 protein. Among 180,000 or so distinct CDR3 sequences listed, around half were seen once. The sample was sorted CD4+, CD8+, or CD8+CD57+ T cells (not recorded which) from PBMCs. These receptors were taken from a human donor with aplastic anemia.

The rearrangement uses TRBV7-2 and TRBJ2-5, with D hard to call. The J call is uncertain, as TRBJ2-1 better fits the DNA end. This CDR3 spans 16 amino acids. Looked up from germline, CDR1 is SGHTA and CDR2 is FQGNSA. CDR3 in amino acids: CASSVSSAINYNEQFF. The CDR3 DNA follows: TGTGCCAGCAGCGTGAGCTCAGCGATCAACTACAATGAGCAGTTCTTC.

This clonotype appeared a single time. The chain has TRBV20-1 and TRBJ2-7, with TRBD2 matching 7 bases. V lost 0 bases, J lost 4 bases, and 0 bases stayed unmatched. Germline CDR1 reads DFQATT; CDR2 reads SNEGSKA (reference sequence). The CDR3 has 12 residues. The CDR3 DNA reads TGCAGTGCTAGAGAGCGGGAGTACGAGCAGTACTTC. It codes for CSAREREYEQYF.

Details on this clonotype: The limits of the CDR3 on the DNA are not certain, so only TCRdb's listed CDR3 is given. V and J are TRBV29-1 and TRBJ2-7; the table's D call TRBD1 went unverified against the DNA. 18 amino acids form the CDR3, both terminal residues included. From germline, CDR1 is SQVTM and CDR2 ANQGSEA. The CDR3 protein is CSVEDGLRQQCRSYEQYF.

The V and J genes are TRBV6-5 and TRBJ2-5, with 9 bases matching TRBD1. This CDR3 has 15 residues. In germline, CDR1 is MNHEY, CDR2 SVGAGI. V trimming: 2 bases; J trimming: 5 bases; junction bases outside the gene matches: 6. CDR3 loop: CASSYHGTGRETQYF. CDR3 in DNA: TGTGCCAGCAGTTACCACGGGACAGGGAGGGAGACCCAGTACTTC.

A single count supports this clonotype. The chain recombines TRBV5-1 with TRBJ2-7, with 8 bases matching TRBD1. CDR3 size: 14 residues. Germline V gene lookup returns CDR1 SGHRS and CDR2 YFSETQ. The V and J ends lost 5 bases and 5 bases, in that order; junction bases with no gene match: 9. The CDR3 bases are TGCGCCAGCAGTCCAGGGGGCGCGGAAAACGAGCAGTACTTC. Its protein is CASSPGGAENEQYF.

V and J are TRBV4-1 and TRBJ2-3; either TRBD1 or TRBD2 may fit D (5 bases each). Germline V lookup: CDR1 MGHRA, CDR2 YSYEKL. The CDR3 runs 17 residues. V was pared by 0 bases and J by 1 base, with 14 bases between. The CDR3 DNA reads as TGCGCCAGCAGCCAAGATTGGCAGGGACCAGGCACAGATACGCAGTATTTT. Amino acid sequence: CASSQDWQGPGTDTQYF.

This clonotype was observed at least ten times. V is TRBV6-1 and J is TRBJ2-7; unclear D gene. CDR1 and CDR2 (germline): MNHNS, SASEGT. The CDR3 loop spans 14 amino acids. V was pared by 8 bases and J by 0 bases, with 14 bases between. This CDR3 is CASVLDASSYEQYF. The DNA of the CDR3 is TGTGCCAGCGTGCTGGACGCGAGCTCCTACGAGCAGTACTTC.

This clonotype was counted a few times. The rearrangement joins TRBV20-1 to TRBJ1-2, with D maybe TRBD1 (5 bases). Trimming left V 6 bases short and J 0 bases short, with 14 bases between. The germline CDR1 and CDR2 sequences are DFQATT and SNEGSKA (reference sequence). This CDR3 comprises 14 residues. In nucleotides, the CDR3 is TGCAGTGCAACCGGGACGGCAGCTAACTATGGCTACACCTTC. Translated: CSATGTAANYGYTF.

In DNA, the CDR3 is TGTGCCAGCGGTTGGACCCCGCGACAGGGTAAGGGGAACACTGAAGCTTTCTTT. Translating gives CASGWTPRQGKGNTEAFF. The chain recombines TRBV6-2 or TRBV6-3 with TRBJ1-1; 7 nucleotides agree with TRBD1. Germline CDR1 reads MNHEY; CDR2 reads SVGEGT. V shed 8 bases, J shed 1 base, and the junction held 19 bases outside the gene matches. The CDR3 consists of 18 residues.

This chain links TRBV18 with TRBJ1-6; tentatively, D is TRBD1 (6 bases). The germline V gene encodes CDR1 KGHSH and CDR2 LQKENI. This CDR3 is built from 16 residues. Trimming left V 0 bases short and J 4 bases short, with 10 bases between. CDR3 sequence: CASSPPEGGYNSPLHF. The DNA of the CDR3 is TGTGCCAGCTCACCACCGGAAGGGGGATATAATTCACCCCTCCACTTT.

The chain couples TRBV19 to TRBJ1-2, with 8 positions matching TRBD1. Germline V lookup: CDR1 LNHDA, CDR2 SQIVND (reference sequence). Trimming removed 6 bases from V and 4 bases from J; junction bases left unmatched: 7. The CDR3 length is 14 residues. CDR3 sequence (DNA): TGTGCCAGTAGAACCGGACAGGGTGGCTATGGCTACACCTTC. Amino acids: CASRTGQGGYGYTF. Filled out from reference TRBV19 and TRBJ1-2, the complete variable domain reads DGGITQSPKYLFRKEGQNVTLSCEQNLNHDAMYWYRQDPGQGLRLIYYSQIVNDFQKGDIAEGYSVSREKKESFPLTVTSAQKNPTAFYLCASRTGQGGYGYTFGSGTRLTVV.

This clonotype was observed a few times. This chain links TRBV12-3 or TRBV12-4 with TRBJ2-2, with TRBD2 matching 13 bases. CDR3 length: 17 residues. The V gene end was trimmed by 4 bases and the J gene end by 5 bases; junction bases not matched to a gene: 7. DNA of the CDR3: TGTGCCAGCAGTTCCTCGGGACTAGCGGGGATAACCGGGGAGCTGTTTTTT. This codes for CASSSSGLAGITGELFF.

This clonotype was counted many times. V gene TRBV7-8 combines with J gene TRBJ1-3, with TRBD1 matching 7 bases. Germline V gene data show CDR1 as SGHVS and CDR2 as FQNEAQ. The J segment lost 4 bases and the V segment lost 5 bases, leaving 5 bases of the junction unmatched. This CDR3 has 14 amino acids. CDR3 nucleotide sequence: TGTGCCAGCAGCCTAGACAGGGTGGGAAACACCATATATTTT. Translating gives CASSLDRVGNTIYF.

This clonotype has a count of ten or more. The V call is TRBV6-1, the J call TRBJ2-1; D might be TRBD2 (5 bases). The CDR3 loop spans 14 amino acids. Trimming left V 6 bases short and J 9 bases short, with 18 bases between. In germline, CDR1 is MNHNS, CDR2 SASEGT. The CDR3 spells CASSRAAARGEQFF. The CDR3 nucleotides read TGTGCCAGCAGCCGAGCGGCTGCACGGGGTGAGCAGTTCTTC.